The present T cell receptor (beta chain) was sequenced within a study of tumor-infiltrating lymphocytes in localized non-small cell lung cancer. Study-wide context: Patients included smokers and never-smokers with various histologies, some sampled after neoadjuvant chemotherapy.

The repertoire was sequenced with immunoSEQ multiplex PCR; TCRdb's copy has only in-frame clones and lacks some. The table shows over 7,500 clones, with around four fifths occurring only once. The CDR3 is made up of 14 amino acids. V dropped 1 base and J dropped 9; count of bases not matched to a gene: 7. From germline, CDR1 is SGHRS and CDR2 YFSETQ. V gene TRBV5-1 combines with J gene TRBJ1-5; 7 bases are a match to TRBD1. Sequencing was performed on uninvolved lung tissue not adjacent to the tumor. This receptor was obtained from a human donor with non-small cell lung cancer. The CDR3 nucleotides read TGCGCCAGCAGCTTGACAGGGGATGGTCGGCCCCAGCATTTT. This codes for CASSLTGDGRPQHF.